Below are 22 T cell receptor beta chains sequenced from a single sample in a study of shared clonotypes between healthy human individuals (TCRdb year 2020). The method was the immunoSEQ multiplex PCR assay. TCRdb took this table from immuneACCESS and kept in-frame rearrangements with V and J called. Such tables lack part of the clones; where checked against another copy, unresolved V genes explain under half of the gap, and the rest is unexplained. For this sample there are about 1.5 million clones; about 98% appear just once. Roughly 0.4% of the sample belongs to the ten largest clones. Sequencing was done on a sample of naive CD4+ T cells sorted from blood. Read against the paper, the sample's cell subset or site label means: CD45RA+ positively selected. The origin of the receptors is a man aged 30 to 45 in good health.

The rearrangement joins TRBV10-3 to TRBJ2-1; tentatively, D is TRBD1 or TRBD2 (5 bases each). Looked up from germline, CDR1 is ENHRY and CDR2 is SYGVKD. The ends were cut back, 2 bases at V and 12 bases at J, with 23 bases in the middle. CDR3 length equals 16 residues. The CDR3 sequence is CAISEPGGGLRTGQFF. The CDR3, as DNA: TGTGCCATCAGTGAGCCTGGAGGCGGCCTTAGAACAGGGCAGTTCTTC.

The gene calls are TRBV5-1 and TRBJ2-1; D perhaps matches TRBD2 (5 bases). Germline V CDR1 and CDR2: SGHRS, YFSETQ. The CDR3 covers 16 residues. V dropped 3 bases and J dropped 1 base, with 14 bases sitting between them. The CDR3 here is CASSSGLFLSYNEQFF. Written as DNA, the CDR3 is TGCGCCAGCAGCTCCGGACTTTTCCTTTCCTACAATGAGCAGTTCTTC.

The chain links TRBV7-9 to TRBJ2-7, with 12 bases identical to TRBD2. The germline V gene has CDR1 SEHNR and CDR2 FQNEAQ (reference sequence). The length of the CDR3 is 15 residues. Losses at the gene ends were 3 bases for V and 7 bases for J; bases not matched to a gene: 7. The CDR3 is CASSLTSGSLGEQYF. The CDR3 nucleotides are TGTGCCAGCAGCTTGACTAGCGGGAGTTTGGGTGAGCAGTACTTC.

This sequence joins TRBV27 and TRBJ2-2; no definite D call. Trimming cost V 2 bases and J 4 bases, with 8 bases left between them. This CDR3 has 14 amino acids. Germline V lookup: CDR1 MNHEY, CDR2 SMNVEV (reference sequence). CDR3: CASSLIWATGELFF. CDR3 bases: TGTGCCAGCAGTTTAATCTGGGCCACCGGGGAGCTGTTTTTT.

The chain recombines TRBV7-8 with TRBJ2-1, with 9 bases matching TRBD1. V lost 3 bases, J lost 8 bases, and 14 bases stayed unmatched. The CDR3 sequence is 17 residues long. In germline, CDR1 is SGHVS, CDR2 FQNEAQ. The CDR3 DNA reads TGTGCCAGCAGCTTGGGGGGTCCGGGACAGGGAATGTATGAGCAGTTCTTC. Amino acids: CASSLGGPGQGMYEQFF.

This clone came up once. This specimen includes other DNA sequences encoding the same CDR3. V gene TRBV5-1 combines with J gene TRBJ2-3; D not resolved. The V end lost 0 bases, the J end lost 3 bases, and 8 bases lay between the germline ends. The CDR3 runs to 14 residues. The germline V gene encodes CDR1 SGHRS and CDR2 YFSETQ. CDR3 residues: CASSLGTRTDTQYF. CDR3 bases: TGCGCCAGCAGCTTGGGAACGAGGACAGATACGCAGTATTTT.

The chain has TRBV5-4 and TRBJ2-5, with 10 bases that match TRBD1. The CDR3 has 15 amino acids. The J segment lost 7 bases and the V segment lost 6 bases, leaving 12 bases of the junction unmatched. Germline-derived CDR1 and CDR2 are SGHNT and YYREEE (reference sequence). The CDR3 sequence is CASTSGTGVLGTQYF. The CDR3 DNA follows: TGTGCCAGCACCTCCGGGACAGGGGTTTTGGGGACCCAGTACTTC.

Worth noting for this clone: The DNA is left out, because the CDR3 cannot be placed on it with certainty; the CDR3 is given as TCRdb lists it. The chain is built from TRBV28 and TRBJ2-2; TRBD2, the D gene given by the table, was not confirmed from the DNA. The CDR3 has 14 amino acids, counting both end residues. Germline loops: CDR1 MDHEN, CDR2 SYDVKM. CDR3 region: CASSFGGGNDFRFF.

This chain joins TRBV4-3 and TRBJ2-2; D unresolved. Looked up from germline, CDR1 is LGHNA and CDR2 is YSLEER. V was clipped by 1 base and J by 7 bases, with 10 bases between them. CDR3 length equals 14 residues. In DNA form, the CDR3 reads TGCGCCAGCAGCCAAGCAACTTCCAACGGGGAGCTGTTTTTT. It codes for CASSQATSNGELFF.

Points on this clone: The sample carries other DNA sequences with the same CDR3. The rearrangement uses TRBV18 and TRBJ2-2; 9 bases are a match to TRBD2. The CDR3 runs 15 residues. CDR1 KGHSH and CDR2 LQKENI come from the germline V gene. The V and J ends lost 3 bases and 5 bases, in that order; junction bases with no gene match: 4. CDR3 residues: CASSPGLALTGELFF. The CDR3 region has the DNA TGTGCCAGCTCACCCGGACTAGCGCTTACCGGGGAGCTGTTTTTT.

The chain joins TRBV28 to TRBJ1-1, with D possibly TRBD1 on 6 matching bases. The germline gives CDR1 MDHEN, CDR2 SYDVKM. Trimming removed 11 bases at V and 2 bases at J, with 21 bases between. The CDR3 runs to 15 residues. The CDR3 loop is CAVTNRGLRNTEAFF. The DNA of the CDR3 is TGTGCCGTAACCAATCGGGGGCTTCGCAACACTGAAGCTTTCTTT.

This rearrangement joins TRBV7-2 to TRBJ2-1; possible D gene TRBD1, 5 bases. V was cut by 4 bases and J by 0 bases, with 19 bases left in between. Germline assignment: CDR1 SGHTA and CDR2 FQGNSA. The CDR3 spans 18 residues. CDR3 coding DNA: TGTGCCAGCAGCTCAAGACCACACAGGATGAGCTCCTACAATGAGCAGTTCTTC. It translates to CASSSRPHRMSSYNEQFF. Complete variable domain (other parts from reference TRBV7-2 and TRBJ2-1): GAGVSQSPSNKVTEKGKDVELRCDPISGHTALYWYRQSLGQGLEFLIYFQGNSAPDKSGLPSDRFSAERTGGSVSTLTIQRTQQEDSAVYLCASSSRPHRMSSYNEQFFGPGTRLTVL.

The chain employs TRBV19 and TRBJ2-7; D is unclear. The CDR3 length is 12 residues. V was pared by 3 bases and J by 5 bases, with 8 bases between. Germline V CDR1 and CDR2: LNHDA, SQIVND (reference sequence). In DNA, the CDR3 is TGTGCCAGTAGTATGCCCGGTGACGAGCAGTACTTC. Translating gives CASSMPGDEQYF.

This clone came up once. The chain uses TRBV5-1 and TRBJ2-1; 13 nucleotides agree with TRBD2. Germline V gives CDR1 SGHRS, CDR2 YFSETQ. The CDR3 consists of 17 residues. Germline trimming cut 4 bases from V and 2 bases from J; bases unmatched to any gene: 6. The CDR3 region is CASSPGTSGAAYNEQFF. The DNA of the CDR3 is TGCGCCAGCAGCCCCGGGACTAGCGGGGCCGCCTACAATGAGCAGTTCTTC.

The rearrangement links TRBV10-3 to TRBJ2-5; TRBD1 aligns across 9 bases. Germline CDR1 ENHRY, CDR2 SYGVKD. The CDR3 runs to 15 residues. V was clipped by 4 bases and J by 3 bases; unmatched bases: 6. Written as DNA, the CDR3 is TGTGCCATCAGTGGAGGACAGGGGCAAGAAGAGACCCAGTACTTC. It encodes CAISGGQGQEETQYF.

The chain links TRBV6-6 to TRBJ2-3; no firm D call. The CDR3 spans 12 residues. Deletions cut 0 bases from V and 5 bases from J, with 3 bases between. The V gene's germline CDR1 is MNHNY and CDR2 SVGAGI (reference sequence). CDR3 sequence (DNA): TGTGCCAGCAGTTACTCGGGAGATACGCAGTATTTT. It is translated as CASSYSGDTQYF.

The chain has TRBV30 and TRBJ2-3, with a possible D match to TRBD2 (5 bases). The CDR3 spans 13 residues. Germline V gene lookup returns CDR1 GTSNPN and CDR2 SVGIG (reference sequence). V dropped 5 bases and J dropped 5 bases, with 14 bases sitting between them. CDR3 sequence: CAWRHRAGDTQYF. Written as DNA, the CDR3 is TGTGCCTGGCGGCACCGCGCGGGAGATACGCAGTATTTT.

The genes are TRBV27 and TRBJ2-1; D call uncertain. CDR3 length: 13 residues. V was trimmed by 3 bases and J by 2 bases, leaving 5 bases between them. Germline V gives CDR1 MNHEY, CDR2 SMNVEV (reference sequence). CDR3 sequence (DNA): TGTGCCAGCAGTTTTATTCCCTACAATGAGCAGTTCTTC. This codes for CASSFIPYNEQFF.

The chain combines TRBV29-1 with TRBJ1-3; perhaps TRBD1 as D (6 bases). Germline V gives CDR1 SQVTM, CDR2 ANQGSEA. Between the trimmed V and J ends, which lost 1 base and 0 bases, there was a span of 10 bases. The CDR3 runs to 15 residues. The DNA for the CDR3 is TGCAGCGTTGAAGGGGGGGCTCTCTCTGGAAACACCATATATTTT. It translates to CSVEGGALSGNTIYF.

The J gene is TRBJ2-1, the V gene TRBV7-2, with 7 nucleotides matching TRBD2. CDR3 length: 13 amino acids. With 5 bases clipped from V and 7 bases from J, the junction kept 5 bases outside the gene matches. The germline V gene encodes CDR1 SGHTA and CDR2 FQGNSA. The CDR3 DNA reads TGTGCCAGCAGCGTTTGGCGGGGGAATGAGCAGTTCTTC. This translates into CASSVWRGNEQFF.

This clone was detected only once. This sample includes further DNA sequences coding for the same CDR3. This chain connects TRBV7-2 to TRBJ2-3; the match to TRBD2 covers 7 bases. The CDR3 length is 15 residues. Germline-derived CDR1 and CDR2 are SGHTA and FQGNSA. V lost 1 base, J lost 2 bases, and 3 bases stayed unmatched. CDR3 DNA: TGTGCCAGCAGCTTAGTGGGAGGGTCCACAGATACGCAGTATTTT. Amino acid sequence: CASSLVGGSTDTQYF. The variable domain in full, completed from reference TRBV7-2 and TRBJ2-3, reads GAGVSQSPSNKVTEKGKDVELRCDPISGHTALYWYRQSLGQGLEFLIYFQGNSAPDKSGLPSDRFSAERTGGSVSTLTIQRTQQEDSAVYLCASSLVGGSTDTQYFGPGTRLTVL.

The chain couples TRBV28 to TRBJ2-1; D call uncertain. This CDR3 is 12 amino acids long. Trimming removed 3 bases at V and 6 bases at J, with 6 bases between. Germline-derived CDR1 and CDR2 are MDHEN and SYDVKM. CDR3 region: CASSFRVNEQFF. The CDR3 region has the DNA TGTGCCAGCAGTTTCAGAGTCAATGAGCAGTTCTTC. The variable domain in full, with the rest retrieved from reference TRBV28 and TRBJ2-1, is DVKVTQSSRYLVKRTGEKVFLECVQDMDHENMFWYRQDPGLGLRLIYFSYDVKMKEKGDIPEGYSVSREKKERFSLILESASTNQTSMYLCASSFRVNEQFFGPGTRLTVL.